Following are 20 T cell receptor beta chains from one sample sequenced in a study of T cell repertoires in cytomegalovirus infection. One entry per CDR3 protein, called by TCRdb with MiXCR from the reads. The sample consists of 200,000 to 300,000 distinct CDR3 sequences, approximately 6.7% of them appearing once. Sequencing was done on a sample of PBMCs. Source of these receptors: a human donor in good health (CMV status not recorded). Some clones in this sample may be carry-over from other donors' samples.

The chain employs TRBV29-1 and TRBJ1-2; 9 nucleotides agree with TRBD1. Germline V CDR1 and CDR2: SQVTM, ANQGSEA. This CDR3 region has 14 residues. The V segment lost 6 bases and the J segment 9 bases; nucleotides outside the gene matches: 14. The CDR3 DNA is TGCAGCGTCCCAAAGGGGGGACAGGGTACCAGCTACACCTTC. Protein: CSVPKGGQGTSYTF. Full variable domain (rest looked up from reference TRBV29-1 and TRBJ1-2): SAVISQKPSRDICQRGTSLTIQCQVDSQVTMMFWYRQQPGQSLTLIATANQGSEATYESGFVIDKFPISRPNLTFSTLTVSNMSPEDSSIYLCSVPKGGQGTSYTFGSGTRLTVV.

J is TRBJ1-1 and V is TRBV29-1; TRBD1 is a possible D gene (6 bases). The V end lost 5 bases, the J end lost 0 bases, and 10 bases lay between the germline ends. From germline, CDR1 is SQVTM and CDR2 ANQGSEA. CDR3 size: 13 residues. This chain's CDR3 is CSVRQVMNTEAFF. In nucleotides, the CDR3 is TGCAGCGTTAGACAGGTTATGAACACTGAAGCTTTCTTT.

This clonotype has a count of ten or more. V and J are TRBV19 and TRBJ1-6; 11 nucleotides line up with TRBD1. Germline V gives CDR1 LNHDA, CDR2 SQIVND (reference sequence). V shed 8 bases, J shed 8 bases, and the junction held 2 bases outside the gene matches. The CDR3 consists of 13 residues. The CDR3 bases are TGTGCCAGTGCGGGACAGGGGGATTCACCCCTCCACTTT. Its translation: CASAGQGDSPLHF. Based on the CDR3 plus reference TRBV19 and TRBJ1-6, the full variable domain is DGGITQSPKYLFRKEGQNVTLSCEQNLNHDAMYWYRQDPGQGLRLIYYSQIVNDFQKGDIAEGYSVSREKKESFPLTVTSAQKNPTAFYLCASAGQGDSPLHFGNGTRLTVT.

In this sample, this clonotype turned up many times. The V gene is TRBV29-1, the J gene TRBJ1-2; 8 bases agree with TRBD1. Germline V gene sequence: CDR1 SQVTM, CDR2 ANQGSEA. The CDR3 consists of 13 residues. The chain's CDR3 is CGGIGQGGYGYTF. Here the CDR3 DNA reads TGCGGGGGTATCGGACAGGGTGGCTATGGCTACACCTTC.

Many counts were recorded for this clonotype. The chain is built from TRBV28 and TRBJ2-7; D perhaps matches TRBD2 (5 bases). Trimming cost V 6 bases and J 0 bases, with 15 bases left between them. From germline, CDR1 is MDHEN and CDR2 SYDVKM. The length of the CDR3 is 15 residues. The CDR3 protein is CASRGGRFDSYEQYF. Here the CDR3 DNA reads TGTGCCAGCAGAGGAGGCAGGTTCGACTCCTACGAGCAGTACTTC.

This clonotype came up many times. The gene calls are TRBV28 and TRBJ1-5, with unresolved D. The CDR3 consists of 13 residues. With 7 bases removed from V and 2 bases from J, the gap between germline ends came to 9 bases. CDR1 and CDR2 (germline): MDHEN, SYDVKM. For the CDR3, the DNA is TGTGCCAGCACAACTCTAGGCAATCAGCCCCAGCATTTT. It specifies CASTTLGNQPQHF. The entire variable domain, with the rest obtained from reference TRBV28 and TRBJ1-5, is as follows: DVKVTQSSRYLVKRTGEKVFLECVQDMDHENMFWYRQDPGLGLRLIYFSYDVKMKEKGDIPEGYSVSREKKERFSLILESASTNQTSMYLCASTTLGNQPQHFGDGTRLSIL.

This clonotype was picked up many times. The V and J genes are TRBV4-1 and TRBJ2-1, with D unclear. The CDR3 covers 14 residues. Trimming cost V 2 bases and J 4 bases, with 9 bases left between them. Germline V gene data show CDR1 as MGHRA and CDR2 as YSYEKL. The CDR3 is CASSQNLGYNEQFF. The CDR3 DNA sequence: TGCGCCAGCAGCCAAAACCTCGGGTACAATGAGCAGTTCTTC.

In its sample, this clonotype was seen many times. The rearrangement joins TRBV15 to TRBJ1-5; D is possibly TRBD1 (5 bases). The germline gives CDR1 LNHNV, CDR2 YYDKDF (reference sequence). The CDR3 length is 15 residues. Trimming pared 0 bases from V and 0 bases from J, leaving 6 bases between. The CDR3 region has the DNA TGTGCCACCAGCAGAGATAGGGGTAGCAATCAGCCCCAGCATTTT. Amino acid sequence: CATSRDRGSNQPQHF. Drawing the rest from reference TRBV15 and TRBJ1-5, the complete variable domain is DAMVIQNPRYQVTQFGKPVTLSCSQTLNHNVMYWYQQKSSQAPKLLFHYYDKDFNNEADTPDNFQSRRPNTSFCFLDIRSPGLGDTAMYLCATSRDRGSNQPQHFGDGTRLSIL.

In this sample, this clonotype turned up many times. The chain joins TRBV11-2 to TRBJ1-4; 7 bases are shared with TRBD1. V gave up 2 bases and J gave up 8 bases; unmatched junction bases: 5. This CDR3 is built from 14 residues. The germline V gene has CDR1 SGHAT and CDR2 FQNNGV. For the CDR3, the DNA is TGTGCCAGCAGCTTACGGGACAGAAGCGAAAAACTGTTTTTT. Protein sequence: CASSLRDRSEKLFF.

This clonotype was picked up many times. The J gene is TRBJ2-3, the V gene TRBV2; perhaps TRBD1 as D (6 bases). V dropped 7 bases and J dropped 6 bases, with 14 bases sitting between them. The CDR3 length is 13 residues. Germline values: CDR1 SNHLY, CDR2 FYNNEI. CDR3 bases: TGTGCCAGCACCCGGACAGAGGGGGATACGCAGTATTTT. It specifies CASTRTEGDTQYF.

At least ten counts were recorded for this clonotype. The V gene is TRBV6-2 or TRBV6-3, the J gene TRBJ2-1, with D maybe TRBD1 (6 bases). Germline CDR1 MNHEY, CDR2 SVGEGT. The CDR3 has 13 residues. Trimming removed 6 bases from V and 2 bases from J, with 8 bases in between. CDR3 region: CASRTGTYNEQFF. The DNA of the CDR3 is TGTGCCAGCAGGACAGGAACCTACAATGAGCAGTTCTTC.

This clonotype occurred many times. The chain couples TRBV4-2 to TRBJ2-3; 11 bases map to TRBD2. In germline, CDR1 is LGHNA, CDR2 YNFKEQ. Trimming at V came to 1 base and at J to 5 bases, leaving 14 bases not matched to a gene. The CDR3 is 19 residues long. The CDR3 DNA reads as TGTGCCAGCAGCCAAGGGTCGTCGGTAGCGGGGGGGAAGAGAGATACGCAGTATTTT. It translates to CASSQGSSVAGGKRDTQYF.

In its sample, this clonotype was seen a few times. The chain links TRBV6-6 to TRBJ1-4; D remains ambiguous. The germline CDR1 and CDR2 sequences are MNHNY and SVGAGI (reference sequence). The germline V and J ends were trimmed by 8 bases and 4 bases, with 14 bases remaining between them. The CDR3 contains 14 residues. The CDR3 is CASRELVGNEKLFF. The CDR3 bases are TGTGCCAGCCGCGAGCTGGTGGGTAATGAAAAACTGTTTTTT.

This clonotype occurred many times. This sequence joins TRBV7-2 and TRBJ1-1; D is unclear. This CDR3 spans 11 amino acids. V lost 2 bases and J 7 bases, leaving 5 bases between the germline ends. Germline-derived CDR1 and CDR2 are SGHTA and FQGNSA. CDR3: CASSLNREAFF. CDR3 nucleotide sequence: TGTGCCAGCAGCTTAAATCGTGAAGCTTTCTTT.

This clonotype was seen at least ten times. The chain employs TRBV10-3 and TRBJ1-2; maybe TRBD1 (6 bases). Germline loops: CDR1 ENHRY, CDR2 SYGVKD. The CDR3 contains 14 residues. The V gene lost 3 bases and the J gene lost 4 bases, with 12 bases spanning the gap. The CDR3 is CAISDRTDSYGYTF. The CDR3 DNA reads TGTGCCATCAGTGATCGGACAGACAGCTATGGCTACACCTTC.

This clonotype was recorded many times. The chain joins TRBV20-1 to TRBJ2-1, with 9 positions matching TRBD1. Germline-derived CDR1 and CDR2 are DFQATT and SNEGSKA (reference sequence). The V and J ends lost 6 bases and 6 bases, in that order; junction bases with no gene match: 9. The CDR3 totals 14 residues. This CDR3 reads CSAKDRGVLNEQFF. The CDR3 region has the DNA TGCAGTGCCAAAGACAGGGGGGTACTCAATGAGCAGTTCTTC.

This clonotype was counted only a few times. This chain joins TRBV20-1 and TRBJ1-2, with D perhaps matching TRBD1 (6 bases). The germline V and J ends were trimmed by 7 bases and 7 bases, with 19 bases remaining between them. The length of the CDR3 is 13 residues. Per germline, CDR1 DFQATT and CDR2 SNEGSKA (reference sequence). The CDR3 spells CSVPPQGQSGYTF. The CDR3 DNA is TGCAGTGTCCCTCCGCAGGGGCAAAGTGGCTACACCTTC.

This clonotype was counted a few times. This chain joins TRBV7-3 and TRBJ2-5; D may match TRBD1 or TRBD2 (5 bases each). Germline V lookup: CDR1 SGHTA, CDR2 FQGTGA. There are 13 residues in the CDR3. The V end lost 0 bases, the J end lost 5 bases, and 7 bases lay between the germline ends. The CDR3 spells CASSLTRDETQYF. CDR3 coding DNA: TGTGCCAGCAGCTTAACTAGGGACGAGACCCAGTACTTC.

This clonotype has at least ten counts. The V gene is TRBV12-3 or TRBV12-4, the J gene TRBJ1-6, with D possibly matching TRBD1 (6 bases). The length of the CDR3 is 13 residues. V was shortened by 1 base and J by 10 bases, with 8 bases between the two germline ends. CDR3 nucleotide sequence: TGTGCCAGCAGTTTAGACAGGGACTCACCCCTCCACTTT. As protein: CASSLDRDSPLHF.

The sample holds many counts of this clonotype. Here the CDR3 reads CASRIRDRTTPLHF. CDR3 DNA: TGTGCCAGCAGGATAAGGGACAGAACTACACCCCTCCACTTT. The chain couples TRBV5-5 to TRBJ1-6, with 7 positions matching TRBD1. CDR3 length equals 14 residues. The V segment lost 5 bases and the J segment 11 bases; nucleotides outside the gene matches: 10. Germline CDR1 reads SGHKS; CDR2 reads YYEKEE (reference sequence).